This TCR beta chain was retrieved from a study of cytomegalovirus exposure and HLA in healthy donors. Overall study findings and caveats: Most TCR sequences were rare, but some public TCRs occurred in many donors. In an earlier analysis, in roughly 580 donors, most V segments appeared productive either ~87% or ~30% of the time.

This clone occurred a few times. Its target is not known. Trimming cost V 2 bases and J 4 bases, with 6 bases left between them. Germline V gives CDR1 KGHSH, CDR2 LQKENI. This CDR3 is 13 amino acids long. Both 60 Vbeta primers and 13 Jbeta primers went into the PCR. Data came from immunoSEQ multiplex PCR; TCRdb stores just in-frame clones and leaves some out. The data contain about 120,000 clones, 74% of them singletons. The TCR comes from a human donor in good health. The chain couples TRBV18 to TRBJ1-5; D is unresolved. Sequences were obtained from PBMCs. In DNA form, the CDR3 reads TGTGCCAGCTCACCAGAGGGTAATCAGCCCCAGCATTTT. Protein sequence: CASSPEGNQPQHF.